This TCR beta chain was profiled in a study of molecular identifiers for immune sequencing clone quantification. Libraries for naive CD8 T cells, which were made from roughly 21,000 to 960,000 sorted cells, drew on 10%, 30% or 50% of the RNA. Sorting was used to obtain naive CD8 T cells (CD8+CD4-CCR7+CD45RA+). General study results and limits: Molecules of identical TCR sharing a barcode could underestimate highly expanded clone sizes.

Making the bulk TCR libraries relied on previously described methods and listed TCR primers. TCRdb used MiXCR to reprocess the PCR reads, holding one entry per CDR3 protein. The sample contains 300,000 to 350,000 distinct CDR3 sequences, about 21% of which appear only once. This clonotype was counted at least ten times. Its specificity is unknown. This receptor was taken from a human donor in good health. Some libraries in this study had Jurkat cell RNA spiked in. Sequenced: naive CD8+ T cells from blood, with Jurkat cell RNA spiked in. Subset: FACS-sorted CD8+CD4-CCR7+CD45RA+ naive T cells.

CDR3 in amino acids: CASSQGQEYEQYF. The CDR3 DNA is TGCGCCAGCAGCCAAGGGCAAGAGTACGAGCAGTACTTC. The chain recombines TRBV4-3 with TRBJ2-7; D gene unclear. V was trimmed by 1 base and J by 4 bases, leaving 8 bases between them. This CDR3 has 13 amino acids. Germline V gives CDR1 LGHNA, CDR2 YSLEER.